Listed below are T cell receptor beta chains from one sample, sequenced in a study of T cell repertoires in aging, cancer and after chemotherapy. TCRdb ran MiXCR on the multiplex PCR reads and lists one entry per CDR3 protein. The sample records 900 to 1,000 distinct CDR3 sequences, roughly 26% being singletons. Sequenced material: blood. These receptors were taken from a human donor with a blood cancer. Each CDR3 is given with its conserved first and last residue. Fields, in order: J gene, V gene, clone size, D gene, CDR3 protein, CDR3 DNA. D genes are given only for firm matches. Clone sizes are given selectively: once, few, many, or a class where the clone is expanded.

J: TRBJ2-5; V: TRBV11-3; size: large; D: TRBD2; CDR3: CASRGREGHQETQYF; DNA: TGTGCCAGCAGGGGGCGGGAGGGCCACCAAGAGACCCAGTACTTC
J: TRBJ2-4; V: TRBV7-2; size: once; D: .; CDR3: CASSPTVLLAKNIQYF; DNA: TGTGCCAGCAGCCCAACCGTCCTCCTAGCCAAAAACATTCAGTACTTC
J: TRBJ1-5; V: TRBV19; size: few; D: TRBD1; CDR3: CASSIRGTGGNNQPQHF; DNA: TGTGCCAGTAGTATACGGGGGACAGGGGGGAACAATCAGCCCCAGCATTTT
J: TRBJ2-2; V: TRBV5-6; size: large; D: .; CDR3: CASSYPLGVGNTGELFF; DNA: TGTGCCAGCAGCTACCCTCTAGGGGTGGGGAACACCGGGGAGCTGTTTTTT
J: TRBJ1-5; V: TRBV4-2; size: few; D: .; CDR3: CASSLGTGNQPQHF; DNA: TGTGCCAGCAGCCTCGGGACGGGCAATCAGCCCCAGCATTTT
J: TRBJ1-4; V: TRBV7-9; size: .; D: TRBD1; CDR3: CASSPGGLNEKLFF; DNA: TGTGCCAGCAGCCCAGGGGGGCTAAATGAAAAACTGTTTTTT
J: TRBJ2-3; V: TRBV12-3/TRBV12-4; size: medium-sized; D: .; CDR3: CASSLNGGGTDTQYF; DNA: TGTGCCAGCAGTTTGAACGGCGGGGGCACAGATACGCAGTATTTT
J: TRBJ2-3; V: TRBV29-1; size: large; D: TRBD2; CDR3: CSVEGSGSTDTQYF; DNA: TGCAGCGTTGAAGGTAGCGGGAGCACAGATACGCAGTATTTT
J: TRBJ1-1; V: TRBV11-3; size: .; D: .; CDR3: CASSQNTANTEAFF; DNA: TGTGCCAGCAGTCAAAATACAGCGAACACTGAAGCTTTCTTT
J: TRBJ2-7; V: TRBV27; size: .; D: .; CDR3: CATLEDGNYEQYF; DNA: TGTGCCACCCTTGAGGACGGAAACTACGAGCAGTACTTC
J: TRBJ2-3; V: TRBV29-1; size: large; D: .; CDR3: CSSQVRYTQYF; DNA: TGCAGCAGCCAGGTTCGGTATACGCAGTATTTT
J: TRBJ1-4; V: TRBV4-3; size: .; D: TRBD1; CDR3: CASSQDYHGQGDEKLFF; DNA: TGCGCCAGCAGCCAAGATTATCATGGACAGGGTGATGAAAAACTGTTTTTT
J: TRBJ2-1; V: TRBV19; size: large; D: TRBD2; CDR3: CASSDGGAGDEQFF; DNA: TGTGCCAGTAGTGACGGGGGGGCCGGGGATGAGCAGTTCTTC
J: TRBJ2-7; V: TRBV7-2; size: few; D: .; CDR3: CASTSPGGSYEQYF; DNA: TGTGCCAGCACCTCACCGGGCGGCTCCTACGAGCAGTACTTC
J: TRBJ2-2; V: TRBV6-1; size: medium-sized; D: TRBD1; CDR3: CASTAGTGDTGELFF; DNA: TGTGCCAGCACGGCCGGGACAGGGGACACCGGGGAGCTGTTTTTT
J: TRBJ2-1; V: TRBV5-4; size: .; D: .; CDR3: CASSLVTGPQYNEQFF; DNA: TGTGCCAGCAGCTTGGTCACCGGACCTCAATACAATGAGCAGTTCTTC
J: TRBJ1-3; V: TRBV5-6; size: .; D: .; CDR3: CASSLVGTGNTIYF; DNA: TGTGCCAGCAGCTTGGTGGGGACTGGAAACACCATATATTTT
J: TRBJ2-5; V: TRBV7-6; size: .; D: TRBD1; CDR3: CASSFRTGQETQYF; DNA: TGTGCTAGCAGCTTCCGGACAGGCCAAGAGACCCAGTACTTC
J: TRBJ2-7; V: TRBV28; size: .; D: .; CDR3: CASSFFDEQYF; DNA: TGTGCCAGCAGTTTTTTCGACGAGCAGTACTTC
J: TRBJ2-1; V: TRBV7-9; size: .; D: TRBD2; CDR3: CASSLGLAEYNEQFF; DNA: TGTGCCAGCAGCTTAGGCCTAGCGGAATACAATGAGCAGTTCTTC
J: TRBJ2-6; V: TRBV27; size: .; D: TRBD2; CDR3: CASSLGTSGGLRANVLTF; DNA: TGTGCCAGCAGTTTAGGGACTAGCGGGGGTCTTAGGGCCAACGTCCTGACTTTC
J: TRBJ1-1; V: TRBV11-2; size: .; D: TRBD1; CDR3: CASSRTGARQNTEAFF; DNA: TGTGCCAGCAGCCGAACAGGGGCCCGACAGAACACTGAAGCTTTCTTT
J: TRBJ2-1; V: TRBV9; size: .; D: TRBD1; CDR3: CASSVGDRGAYNEQFF; DNA: TGTGCCAGCAGCGTAGGGGACAGGGGTGCCTACAATGAGCAGTTCTTC
J: TRBJ2-1; V: TRBV14; size: .; D: .; CDR3: CASSQEEGGKTYNEQFF; DNA: TGTGCCAGCAGCCAAGAAGAGGGTGGGAAAACCTACAATGAGCAGTTCTTC
J: TRBJ2-7; V: TRBV7-6; size: .; D: TRBD2; CDR3: CASSLGSGRLGYEQYF; DNA: TGTGCCAGCAGCTTAGGTAGCGGGAGATTGGGCTACGAGCAGTACTTC
J: TRBJ2-1; V: TRBV12-3/TRBV12-4; size: .; D: TRBD1; CDR3: CASSRGTGYNEQFF; DNA: TGTGCCAGCAGTCGTGGGACAGGGTACAATGAGCAGTTCTTC
J: TRBJ2-7; V: TRBV12-3/TRBV12-4; size: .; D: TRBD1; CDR3: CASSPTGGANEQYF; DNA: TGTGCCAGCAGCCCGACAGGGGGCGCGAACGAGCAGTACTTC
J: TRBJ2-3; V: TRBV6-2/TRBV6-3; size: few; D: .; CDR3: CASSHQQGSGADTQYF; DNA: TGTGCCAGCAGTCACCAACAAGGGTCCGGAGCAGATACGCAGTATTTT
J: TRBJ2-7; V: TRBV12-3/TRBV12-4; size: .; D: .; CDR3: CASSLWHRGTGEQYF; DNA: TGTGCCAGCAGTTTATGGCATCGAGGTACGGGGGAGCAGTACTTC
J: TRBJ1-6; V: TRBV27; size: medium-sized; D: .; CDR3: CASCPIGSPLHF; DNA: TGTGCCAGCTGCCCTATAGGATCACCCCTCCACTTT
J: TRBJ2-4; V: TRBV13; size: few; D: .; CDR3: CASSPGTEKNIQYF; DNA: TGTGCCAGCAGCCCAGGGACGGAAAAAAACATTCAGTACTTC
J: TRBJ2-3; V: TRBV7-9; size: .; D: .; CDR3: CASSLAAPLSRDTQYF; DNA: TGTGCCAGCAGCTTAGCAGCCCCGTTGAGCCGGGATACGCAGTATTTT
J: TRBJ2-7; V: TRBV20-1; size: .; D: .; CDR3: CRHRVLSNARSYEQYF; DNA: TGCAGGCACAGGGTTTTATCTAACGCCCGCTCCTACGAGCAGTACTTC
J: TRBJ2-4; V: TRBV6-5; size: .; D: TRBD2; CDR3: CASSLGTSGSENIQYF; DNA: TGTGCCAGCAGCCTCGGGACTAGCGGGAGTGAAAACATTCAGTACTTC
J: TRBJ2-3; V: TRBV4-1; size: .; D: TRBD2; CDR3: CASSQWLAERTDTQYF; DNA: TGCGCCAGCAGCCAATGGCTAGCGGAGAGAACAGATACGCAGTATTTT
J: TRBJ2-1; V: TRBV6-5; size: large; D: TRBD2; CDR3: CASSYSTATSGLPYNEQFF; DNA: TGTGCCAGCAGTTACTCGACAGCGACTAGCGGGCTTCCCTACAATGAGCAGTTCTTC
J: TRBJ2-5; V: TRBV19; size: medium-sized; D: TRBD1; CDR3: CASSIEDRVGETQYF; DNA: TGTGCCAGTAGTATAGAGGACAGGGTAGGCGAGACCCAGTACTTC
J: TRBJ2-5; V: TRBV5-1; size: .; D: TRBD2; CDR3: CASRLGLAGETQYF; DNA: TGCGCCAGCAGGTTGGGACTAGCGGGGGAGACCCAGTACTTC
J: TRBJ1-2; V: TRBV30; size: medium-sized; D: TRBD1; CDR3: CAWRGRDRGLGGYTF; DNA: TGTGCCTGGAGGGGTAGGGACAGGGGGCTTGGTGGCTACACCTTC
J: TRBJ2-2; V: TRBV19; size: large; D: TRBD2; CDR3: CASKRDQNTGELFF; DNA: TGTGCCAGCAAGCGGGACCAGAACACCGGGGAGCTGTTTTTT
J: TRBJ2-7; V: TRBV11-2; size: .; D: .; CDR3: CASSPATLTGSYEQYF; DNA: TGTGCCAGCAGCCCAGCCACTTTGACAGGCTCCTACGAGCAGTACTTC
J: TRBJ2-1; V: TRBV6-4; size: medium-sized; D: TRBD1; CDR3: CASSTGQGGTYNEQFF; DNA: TGTGCCAGCAGTACCGGACAGGGTGGGACCTACAATGAGCAGTTCTTC
J: TRBJ2-7; V: TRBV6-2/TRBV6-3; size: medium-sized; D: .; CDR3: CASSYTREPWKQYF; DNA: TGTGCCAGCAGTTACACCAGGGAGCCCTGGAAGCAGTACTTC
J: TRBJ1-4; V: TRBV5-6; size: .; D: .; CDR3: CASRSRFQINEKLFF; DNA: TGTGCCAGCAGATCCAGGTTCCAGATTAATGAAAAACTGTTTTTT
J: TRBJ2-3; V: TRBV12-3/TRBV12-4; size: large; D: .; CDR3: CASSLRRDTQYF; DNA: TGTGCCAGCAGTTTGCGAAGAGATACGCAGTATTTT
J: TRBJ2-5; V: TRBV7-9; size: few; D: TRBD2; CDR3: CASFGTSGIGYPQETQYF; DNA: TGTGCCAGCTTCGGGACTAGCGGGATAGGATACCCTCAAGAGACCCAGTACTTC
J: TRBJ1-1; V: TRBV13; size: few; D: .; CDR3: CASSSGVQNTEAFF; DNA: TGTGCCAGCAGCTCAGGCGTCCAGAACACTGAAGCTTTCTTT
J: TRBJ2-3; V: TRBV6-1; size: .; D: TRBD2; CDR3: CASSRTSTSGTSTDTQYF; DNA: TGTGCCAGCAGTCGAACCTCGACTAGCGGAACTAGCACAGATACGCAGTATTTT
J: TRBJ2-2; V: TRBV6-2/TRBV6-3; size: large; D: TRBD2; CDR3: CASRPGLAGTGELFF; DNA: TGTGCCAGCAGGCCCGGACTAGCCGGTACCGGGGAGCTGTTTTTT
J: TRBJ2-1; V: TRBV7-9; size: few; D: TRBD2; CDR3: CASSTGLNYNEQFF; DNA: TGTGCCAGCAGCACGGGACTAAATTACAATGAGCAGTTCTTC
J: TRBJ1-5; V: TRBV27; size: few; D: .; CDR3: CASSSHGDNQPQHF; DNA: TGTGCCAGCAGTTCCCACGGGGACAATCAGCCCCAGCATTTT
J: TRBJ1-1; V: TRBV28; size: .; D: .; CDR3: CASRRGPAEAFF; DNA: TGTGCCAGCAGGAGGGGTCCGGCTGAAGCTTTCTTT